This T cell receptor (beta chain) was sequenced during a study of blood T cell repertoires in COVID-19. Across the study: Samples of COVID-19 (acute and convalescent) were obtained from the United States, Italy and Spain. T cells, B-cell-depleted T cells, or PBMCs provided the cDNA or gDNA that served as material.

V gave up 4 bases and J gave up 9 bases; unmatched junction bases: 11. The germline V gene encodes CDR1 MDHEN and CDR2 SYDVKM. CDR3 length equals 16 residues. How the authors handled the data: Nucleated cell counts were estimated from reference gene primer amplification. The data were produced by immunoSEQ multiplex PCR, yet TCRdb's version contains in-frame clones alone and is incomplete. For V, J and clone size, that table is used; D and trimming come from the DNA. The sample consists of roughly 220,000 clones, approximately 86% of them appearing once. Sequences were obtained from peripheral blood. This sequence originates from a man aged 55 to 70 with acute or convalescent COVID-19. The rearrangement links TRBV28 to TRBJ1-6, with 8 bases matching TRBD1. CDR3 region: CASSSITGGTASPLHF. The CDR3 nucleotides read TGTGCCAGCAGTTCCATTACAGGGGGAACGGCTTCACCCCTCCACTTT.